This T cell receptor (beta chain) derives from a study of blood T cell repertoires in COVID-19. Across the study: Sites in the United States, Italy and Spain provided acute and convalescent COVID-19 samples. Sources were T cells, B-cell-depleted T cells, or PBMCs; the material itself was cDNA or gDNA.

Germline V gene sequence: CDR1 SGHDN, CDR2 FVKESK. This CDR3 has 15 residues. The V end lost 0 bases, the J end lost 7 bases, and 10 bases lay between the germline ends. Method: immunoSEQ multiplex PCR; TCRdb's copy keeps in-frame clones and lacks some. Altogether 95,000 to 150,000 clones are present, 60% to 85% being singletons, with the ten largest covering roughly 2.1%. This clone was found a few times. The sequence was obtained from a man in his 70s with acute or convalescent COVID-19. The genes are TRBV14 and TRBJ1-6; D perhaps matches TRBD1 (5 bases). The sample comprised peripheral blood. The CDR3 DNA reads TGTGCCAGCAGCCAAGATTCAGGGATCAATTCACCCCTCCACTTT. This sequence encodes CASSQDSGINSPLHF. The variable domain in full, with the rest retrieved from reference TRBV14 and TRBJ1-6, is EAGVTQFPSHSVIEKGQTVTLRCDPISGHDNLYWYRRVMGKEIKFLLHFVKESKQDESGMPNNRFLAERTGGTYSTLKVQPAELEDSGVYFCASSQDSGINSPLHFGNGTRLTVT.